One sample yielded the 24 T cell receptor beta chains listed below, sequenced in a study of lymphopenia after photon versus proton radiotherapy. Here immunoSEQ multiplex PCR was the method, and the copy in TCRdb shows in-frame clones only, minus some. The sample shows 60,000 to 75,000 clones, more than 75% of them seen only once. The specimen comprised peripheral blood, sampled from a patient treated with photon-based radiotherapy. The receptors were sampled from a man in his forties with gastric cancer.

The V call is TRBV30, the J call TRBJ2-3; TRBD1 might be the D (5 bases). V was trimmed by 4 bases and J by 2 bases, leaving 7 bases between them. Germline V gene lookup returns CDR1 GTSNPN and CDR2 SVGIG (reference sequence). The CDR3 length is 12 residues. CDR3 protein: CAWTGSTDTQYF. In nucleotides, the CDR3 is TGTGCCTGGACAGGGTCCACAGATACGCAGTATTTT.

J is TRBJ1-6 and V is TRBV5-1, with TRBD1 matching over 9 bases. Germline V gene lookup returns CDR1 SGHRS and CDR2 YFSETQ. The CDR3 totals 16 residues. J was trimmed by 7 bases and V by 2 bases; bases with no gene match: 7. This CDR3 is CASSLGGTGSNSPLHF. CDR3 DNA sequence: TGCGCCAGCAGCTTAGGGGGGACAGGGTCGAATTCACCCCTCCACTTT.

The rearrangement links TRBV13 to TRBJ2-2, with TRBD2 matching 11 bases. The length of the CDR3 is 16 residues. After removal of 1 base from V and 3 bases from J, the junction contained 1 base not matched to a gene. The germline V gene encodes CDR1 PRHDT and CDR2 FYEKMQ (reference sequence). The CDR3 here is CASSLVGLADTGELFF. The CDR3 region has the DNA TGTGCCAGCAGCTTAGTGGGACTAGCGGACACCGGGGAGCTGTTTTTT.

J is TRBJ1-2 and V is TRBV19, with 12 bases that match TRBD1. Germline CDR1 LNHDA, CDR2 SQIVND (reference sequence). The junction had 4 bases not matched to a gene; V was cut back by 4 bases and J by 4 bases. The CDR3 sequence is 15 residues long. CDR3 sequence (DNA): TGTGCCAGTAGTACCGGGACAGGGGGCAGCTATGGCTACACCTTC. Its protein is CASSTGTGGSYGYTF. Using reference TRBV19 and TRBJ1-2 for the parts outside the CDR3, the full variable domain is DGGITQSPKYLFRKEGQNVTLSCEQNLNHDAMYWYRQDPGQGLRLIYYSQIVNDFQKGDIAEGYSVSREKKESFPLTVTSAQKNPTAFYLCASSTGTGGSYGYTFGSGTRLTVV.

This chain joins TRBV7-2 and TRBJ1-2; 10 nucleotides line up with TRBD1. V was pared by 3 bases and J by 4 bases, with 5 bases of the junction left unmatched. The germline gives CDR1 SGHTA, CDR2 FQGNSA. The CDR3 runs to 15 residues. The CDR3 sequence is CASSLGGQGTYGYTF. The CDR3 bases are TGTGCCAGCAGCTTGGGGGGACAGGGGACCTATGGCTACACCTTC.

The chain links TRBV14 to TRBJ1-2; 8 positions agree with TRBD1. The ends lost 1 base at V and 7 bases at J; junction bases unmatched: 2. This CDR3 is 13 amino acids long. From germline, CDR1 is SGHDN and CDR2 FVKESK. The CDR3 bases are TGTGCCAGCAGCCAAGGGCAGGGGGCTGGCTACACCTTC. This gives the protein CASSQGQGAGYTF.

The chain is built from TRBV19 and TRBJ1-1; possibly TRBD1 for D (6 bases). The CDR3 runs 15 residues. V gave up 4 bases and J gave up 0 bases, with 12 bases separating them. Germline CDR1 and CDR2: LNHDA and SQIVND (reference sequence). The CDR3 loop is CASSSRGSVNTEAFF. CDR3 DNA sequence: TGTGCCAGTAGTAGCAGGGGTAGTGTGAACACTGAAGCTTTCTTT.

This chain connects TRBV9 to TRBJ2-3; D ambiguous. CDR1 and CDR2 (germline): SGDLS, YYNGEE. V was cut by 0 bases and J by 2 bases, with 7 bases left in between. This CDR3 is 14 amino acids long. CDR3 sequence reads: CASSVDRNTDTQYF. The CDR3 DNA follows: TGTGCCAGCAGCGTAGACAGAAACACAGATACGCAGTATTTT.

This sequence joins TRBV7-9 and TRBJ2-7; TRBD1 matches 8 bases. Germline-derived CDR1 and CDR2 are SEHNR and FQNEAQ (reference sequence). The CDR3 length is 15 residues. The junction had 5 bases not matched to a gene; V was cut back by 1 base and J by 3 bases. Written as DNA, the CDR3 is TGTGCCAGCAGCTTAGGGGACAGGTGGAACTACGAGCAGTACTTC. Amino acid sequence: CASSLGDRWNYEQYF.

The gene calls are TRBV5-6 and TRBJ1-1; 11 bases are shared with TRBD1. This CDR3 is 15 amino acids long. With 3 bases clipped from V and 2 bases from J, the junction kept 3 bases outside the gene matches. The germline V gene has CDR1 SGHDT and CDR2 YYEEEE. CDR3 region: CASSWTGGSNTEAFF. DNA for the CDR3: TGTGCCAGCAGCTGGACAGGGGGCTCAAACACTGAAGCTTTCTTT.

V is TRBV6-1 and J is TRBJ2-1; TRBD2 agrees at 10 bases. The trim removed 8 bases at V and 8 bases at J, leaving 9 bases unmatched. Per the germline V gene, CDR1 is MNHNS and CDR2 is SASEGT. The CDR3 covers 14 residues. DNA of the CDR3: TGTGCCAGCGCAACCGGGACTAGCGTCGATGAGCAGTTCTTC. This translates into CASATGTSVDEQFF.

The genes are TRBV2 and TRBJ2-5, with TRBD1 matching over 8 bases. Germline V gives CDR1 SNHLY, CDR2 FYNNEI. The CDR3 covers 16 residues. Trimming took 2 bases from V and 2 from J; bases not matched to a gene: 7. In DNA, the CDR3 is TGTGCCAGCAGTGAACGGACAGGGAGGCAACAAGAGACCCAGTACTTC. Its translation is CASSERTGRQQETQYF.

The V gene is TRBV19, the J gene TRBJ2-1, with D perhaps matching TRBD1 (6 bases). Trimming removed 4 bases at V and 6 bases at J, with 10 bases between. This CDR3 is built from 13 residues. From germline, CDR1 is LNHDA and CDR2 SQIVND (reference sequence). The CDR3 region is CASSTTGTNEQFF. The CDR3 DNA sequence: TGTGCCAGTAGTACAACAGGGACCAATGAGCAGTTCTTC.

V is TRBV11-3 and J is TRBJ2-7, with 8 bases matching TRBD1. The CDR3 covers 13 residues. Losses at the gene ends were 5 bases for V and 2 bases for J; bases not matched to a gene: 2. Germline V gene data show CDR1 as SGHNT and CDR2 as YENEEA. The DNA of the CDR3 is TGTGCCAGCAGCCCGACAGGGGCCTACGAGCAGTACTTC. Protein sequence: CASSPTGAYEQYF.

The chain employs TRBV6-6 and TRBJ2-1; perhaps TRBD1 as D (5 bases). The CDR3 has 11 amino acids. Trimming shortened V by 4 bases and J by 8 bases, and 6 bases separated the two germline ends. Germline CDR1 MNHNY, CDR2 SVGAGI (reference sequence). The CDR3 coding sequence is TGTGCCAGCAGTTCCAGGGATGAGCAGTTCTTC. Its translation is CASSSRDEQFF.

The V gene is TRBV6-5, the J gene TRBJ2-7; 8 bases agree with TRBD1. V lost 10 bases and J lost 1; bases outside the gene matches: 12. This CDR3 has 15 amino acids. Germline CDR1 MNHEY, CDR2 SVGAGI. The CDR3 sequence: CATSPEGTGSYEQYF. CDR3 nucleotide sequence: TGTGCCACTTCACCGGAGGGGACAGGTTCCTACGAGCAGTACTTC.

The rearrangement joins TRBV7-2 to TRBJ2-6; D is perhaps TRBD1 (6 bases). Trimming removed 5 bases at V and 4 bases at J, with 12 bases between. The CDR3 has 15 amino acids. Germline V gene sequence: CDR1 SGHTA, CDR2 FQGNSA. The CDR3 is CASSSRGSGANVLTF. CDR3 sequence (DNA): TGTGCCAGCAGCAGCAGGGGATCAGGGGCCAACGTCCTGACTTTC. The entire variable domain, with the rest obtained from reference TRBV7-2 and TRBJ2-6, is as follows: GAGVSQSPSNKVTEKGKDVELRCDPISGHTALYWYRQSLGQGLEFLIYFQGNSAPDKSGLPSDRFSAERTGGSVSTLTIQRTQQEDSAVYLCASSSRGSGANVLTFGAGSRLTVL.

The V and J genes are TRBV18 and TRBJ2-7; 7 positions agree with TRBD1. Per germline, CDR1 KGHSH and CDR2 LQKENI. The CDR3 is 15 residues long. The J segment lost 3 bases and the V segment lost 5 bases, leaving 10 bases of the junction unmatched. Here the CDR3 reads CASSFLGDSNYEQYF. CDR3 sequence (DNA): TGTGCCAGCTCATTCTTGGGGGACAGTAACTACGAGCAGTACTTC.

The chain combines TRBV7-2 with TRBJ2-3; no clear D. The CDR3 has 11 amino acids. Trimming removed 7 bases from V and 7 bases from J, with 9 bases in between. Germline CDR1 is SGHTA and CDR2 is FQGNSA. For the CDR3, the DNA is TGTGCCAGCACCCCCCTGTATACGCAGTATTTT. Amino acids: CASTPLYTQYF. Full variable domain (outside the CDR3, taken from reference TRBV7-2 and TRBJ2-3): GAGVSQSPSNKVTEKGKDVELRCDPISGHTALYWYRQSLGQGLEFLIYFQGNSAPDKSGLPSDRFSAERTGGSVSTLTIQRTQQEDSAVYLCASTPLYTQYFGPGTRLTVL.

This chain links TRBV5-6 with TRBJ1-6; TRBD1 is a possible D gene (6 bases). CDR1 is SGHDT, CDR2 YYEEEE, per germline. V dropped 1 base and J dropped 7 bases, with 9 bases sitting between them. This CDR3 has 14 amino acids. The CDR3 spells CASSLLQGNSPLHF. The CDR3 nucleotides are TGTGCCAGCAGCTTGTTGCAGGGGAATTCACCCCTCCACTTT.

In DNA, the CDR3 is TGTGCCAGCAGCGTACCCGGGACAGGGAAGGAAAAACTGTTTTTT. Translated, it gives CASSVPGTGKEKLFF. The chain links TRBV9 to TRBJ1-4, with 9 bases matching TRBD1. The CDR3 totals 15 residues. Germline trimming cut 1 base from V and 8 bases from J; bases unmatched to any gene: 6. In germline, CDR1 is SGDLS, CDR2 YYNGEE.

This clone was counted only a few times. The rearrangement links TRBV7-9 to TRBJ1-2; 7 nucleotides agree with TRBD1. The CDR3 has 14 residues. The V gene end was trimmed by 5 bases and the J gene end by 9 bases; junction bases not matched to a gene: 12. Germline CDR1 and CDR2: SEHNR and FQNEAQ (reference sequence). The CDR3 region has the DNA TGTGCCAGCAGCCGACAGGGTGAGGCTCGTAGCTACACCTTC. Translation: CASSRQGEARSYTF.

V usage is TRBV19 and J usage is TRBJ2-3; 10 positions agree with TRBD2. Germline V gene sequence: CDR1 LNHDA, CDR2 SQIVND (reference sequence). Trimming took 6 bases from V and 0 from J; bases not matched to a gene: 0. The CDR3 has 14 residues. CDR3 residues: CASRLAGSTDTQYF. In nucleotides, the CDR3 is TGTGCCAGTAGACTAGCGGGGAGCACAGATACGCAGTATTTT.

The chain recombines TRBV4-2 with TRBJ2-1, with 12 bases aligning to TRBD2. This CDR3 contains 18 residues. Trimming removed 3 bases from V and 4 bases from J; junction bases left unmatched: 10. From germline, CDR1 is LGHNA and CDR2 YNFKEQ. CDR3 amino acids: CASSQQLAGGEPYNEQFF. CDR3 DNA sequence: TGTGCCAGCAGCCAGCAACTAGCGGGGGGCGAACCTTACAATGAGCAGTTCTTC.